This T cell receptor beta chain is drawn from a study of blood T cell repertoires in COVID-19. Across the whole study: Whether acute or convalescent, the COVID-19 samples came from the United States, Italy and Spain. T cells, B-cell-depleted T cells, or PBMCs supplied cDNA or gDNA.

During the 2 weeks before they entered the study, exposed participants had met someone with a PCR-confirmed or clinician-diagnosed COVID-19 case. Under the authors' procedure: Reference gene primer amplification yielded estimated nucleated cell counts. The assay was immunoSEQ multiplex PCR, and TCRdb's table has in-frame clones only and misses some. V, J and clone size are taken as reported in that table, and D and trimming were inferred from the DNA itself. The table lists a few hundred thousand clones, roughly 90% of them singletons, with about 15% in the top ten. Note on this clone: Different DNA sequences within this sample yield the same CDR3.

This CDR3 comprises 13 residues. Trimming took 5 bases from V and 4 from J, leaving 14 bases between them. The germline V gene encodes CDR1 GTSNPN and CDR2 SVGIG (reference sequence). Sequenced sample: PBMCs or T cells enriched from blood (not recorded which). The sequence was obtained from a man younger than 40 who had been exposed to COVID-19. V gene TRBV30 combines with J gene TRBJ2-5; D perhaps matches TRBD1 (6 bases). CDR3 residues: CAWSGLGGETQYF. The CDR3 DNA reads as TGTGCCTGGTCGGGCCTAGGGGGAGAGACCCAGTACTTC.